These 9 T cell receptor beta chains share one sample of origin, sequenced in a study of OX40 agonist ivuxolimab in advanced cancers. This table comes from immunoSEQ multiplex PCR, and its TCRdb copy is limited to in-frame clones, with some not included. Of about 22,000 clones in the sample, 80% to 90% were seen once. The source was CD4+ or CD8+ T cells sorted from blood, collected in a trial of the OX40 agonist ivuxolimab. The receptors come from an adult with an advanced solid tumor such as melanoma, head and neck, liver or kidney cancer.

The chain joins TRBV6-1 to TRBJ1-2; D possibly corresponds to TRBD1 (5 bases). The germline gives CDR1 MNHNS, CDR2 SASEGT. There are 15 residues in the CDR3. V was cut by 4 bases and J by 4 bases, with 16 bases left in between. The CDR3 reads CASSAGTDGPYGYTF. CDR3 coding DNA: TGTGCCAGCAGTGCTGGGACCGACGGGCCCTATGGCTACACCTTC.

This sequence joins TRBV9 and TRBJ1-1; no clear D. Trimming removed 0 bases from V and 4 bases from J, with 10 bases in between. Looked up from germline, CDR1 is SGDLS and CDR2 is YYNGEE. CDR3 size: 14 residues. CDR3 bases: TGTGCCAGCAGCGTAGAAGGTTTGTCCACTGAAGCTTTCTTT. Its translation is CASSVEGLSTEAFF. The variable domain in full, with the rest retrieved from reference TRBV9 and TRBJ1-1, is DSGVTQTPKHLITATGQRVTLRCSPRSGDLSVYWYQQSLDQGLQFLIQYYNGEERAKGNILERFSAQQFPDLHSELNLSSLELGDSALYFCASSVEGLSTEAFFGQGTRLTVV.

V is TRBV2 and J is TRBJ1-5; tentatively, D is TRBD1 (5 bases). The CDR3 consists of 15 residues. CDR1 is SNHLY, CDR2 FYNNEI, per germline. V lost 4 bases, J lost 0 bases, and 10 bases lay in between. Written as DNA, the CDR3 is TGTGCCAGCAGTGGAAGGGGAAATAGCAATCAGCCCCAGCATTTT. Translated, it gives CASSGRGNSNQPQHF.

This clone was seen more than once but under ten times. J is TRBJ2-7 and V is TRBV27, with TRBD2 matching 10 bases. CDR3 size: 15 residues. After removal of 5 bases from V and 2 bases from J, the junction contained 6 bases not matched to a gene. Germline-derived CDR1 and CDR2 are MNHEY and SMNVEV (reference sequence). CDR3 sequence (DNA): TGTGCCAGCAGTCGTCGAGCGGGAGGGACCTACGAGCAGTACTTC. Protein product: CASSRRAGGTYEQYF.

The chain uses TRBV10-2 and TRBJ1-2; no reliable D call. This CDR3 region has 14 residues. Germline-derived CDR1 and CDR2 are WSHSY and SAAADI. Trimming pared 7 bases from V and 6 bases from J, leaving 18 bases between. This CDR3 reads CASMVSAGINGYTF. DNA for the CDR3: TGCGCCAGCATGGTGTCAGCCGGAATAAATGGCTACACCTTC.

The V gene is TRBV2, the J gene TRBJ1-1; 7 bases align to TRBD1. Germline lookup yields CDR1 SNHLY and CDR2 FYNNEI. V dropped 8 bases and J dropped 2; count of bases not matched to a gene: 8. This CDR3 is 14 amino acids long. The CDR3: CASHSGTVNTEAFF. The CDR3 DNA is TGTGCCAGCCACTCCGGGACAGTAAACACTGAAGCTTTCTTT.

J is TRBJ2-7 and V is TRBV5-5, with TRBD1 matching 10 bases. Germline V gene data show CDR1 as SGHKS and CDR2 as YYEKEE (reference sequence). This CDR3 spans 16 amino acids. V was clipped by 0 bases and J by 0 bases; unmatched bases: 3. The DNA for the CDR3 is TGTGCCAGCAGCTTGGCCGGGACAGGGGTCTCCTACGAGCAGTACTTC. Its protein product is CASSLAGTGVSYEQYF.

The gene calls are TRBV5-1 and TRBJ2-5; D unclear. Germline V CDR1 and CDR2: SGHRS, YFSETQ. The CDR3 runs 15 residues. Trimming removed 0 bases at V and 5 bases at J, with 14 bases between. The CDR3 nucleotides read TGCGCCAGCAGCTTGGGCCCTACAGAATCTGAGACCCAGTACTTC. This translates into CASSLGPTESETQYF.

The V gene is TRBV7-2, the J gene TRBJ2-1; weak D call: TRBD1 (6 bases). The germline V gene encodes CDR1 SGHTA and CDR2 FQGNSA. The V end lost 5 bases, the J end lost 7 bases, and 9 bases lay between the germline ends. The CDR3 is 12 residues long. The CDR3 DNA sequence: TGTGCCAGCAGCCTAACAGGGAATGAGCAGTTCTTC. As protein: CASSLTGNEQFF. The variable domain in full, completed from reference TRBV7-2 and TRBJ2-1, reads GAGVSQSPSNKVTEKGKDVELRCDPISGHTALYWYRQSLGQGLEFLIYFQGNSAPDKSGLPSDRFSAERTGGSVSTLTIQRTQQEDSAVYLCASSLTGNEQFFGPGTRLTVL.